The sequence of this T cell receptor (beta chain) was determined in a study of blood T cell repertoires in COVID-19. Study information: Some COVID-19 samples were acute and others convalescent; all came from the United States, Italy and Spain. From T cells, B-cell-depleted T cells, or PBMCs came the material, which was cDNA or gDNA.

V shed 0 bases and J shed 4 bases, with 4 bases lying between them. The CDR3 sequence is 12 residues long. Germline loops: CDR1 SGDLS, CDR2 YYNGEE. Original processing notes: By means of reference gene primer amplification, nucleated cell counts were estimated. This table comes from immunoSEQ multiplex PCR, and its TCRdb copy is limited to in-frame clones, with some not included. V and J calls and clone size are copied from that table; D and trimming were computed from the DNA. Of roughly 230,000 clones listed, about four fifths were seen once; the top ten hold roughly 9.4%. The sequencing input was peripheral blood. The genes are TRBV9 and TRBJ1-2; D is unclear. The clonotype was recovered from a middle-aged man with active or convalescent COVID-19. CDR3 region: CASSVAPYGYTF. DNA of the CDR3: TGTGCCAGCAGCGTAGCTCCCTATGGCTACACCTTC.